Shown below are 5 T cell receptor beta chains from a single sample sequenced in a study of cytotoxic CD8 clonotypes in ibrutinib-treated CLL. The table came from immunoSEQ multiplex PCR; TCRdb's copy has only in-frame clones and leaves some out. The sample lists some 150,000 clones, around three quarters occurring once. Specimen: PBMCs, collected after 12 months of ibrutinib treatment. The receptors stem from a human donor with chronic lymphocytic leukemia.

In its sample, this clone was seen once. The rearrangement links TRBV7-9 to TRBJ1-2; 7 bases match TRBD1. V lost 5 bases and J lost 2; bases outside the gene matches: 2. CDR3 size: 13 residues. Germline CDR1 reads SEHNR; CDR2 reads FQNEAQ (reference sequence). The CDR3 loop reads CASSQGQNYGYTF. DNA for the CDR3: TGTGCCAGCAGCCAGGGACAGAACTATGGCTACACCTTC.

This clone was detected a few times. V usage is TRBV7-3 and J usage is TRBJ2-1; 10 bases fit TRBD2. With 7 bases clipped from V and 0 bases from J, the junction kept 9 bases outside the gene matches. Germline V gene sequence: CDR1 SGHTA, CDR2 FQGTGA. CDR3 length: 17 amino acids. The CDR3, as DNA: TGTGCCAGCATGGGAGCTAGCGGGAGAAGCTCCTACAATGAGCAGTTCTTC. Translated: CASMGASGRSSYNEQFF.

Regarding this clone: The sample contains more than one DNA sequence encoding this CDR3. V usage is TRBV10-3 and J usage is TRBJ1-5; D is unresolved. Trimming pared 5 bases from V and 1 base from J, leaving 12 bases between. The CDR3 totals 15 residues. CDR1 is ENHRY, CDR2 SYGVKD, per germline. CDR3 loop: CAISHTEGSNQPQHF. CDR3 DNA: TGTGCCATCAGTCACACAGAAGGGAGCAATCAGCCCCAGCATTTT.

The J gene is TRBJ1-2, the V gene TRBV7-9; no reliable D call. The CDR3 contains 13 residues. Germline-derived CDR1 and CDR2 are SEHNR and FQNEAQ (reference sequence). V was clipped by 1 base and J by 4 bases, with 7 bases between them. CDR3 amino acids: CASSLGGVYGYTF. The CDR3 DNA is TGTGCCAGCAGCTTAGGAGGAGTCTATGGCTACACCTTC.

The gene calls are TRBV7-2 and TRBJ2-3, with TRBD1 as a possible D gene (6 bases). Germline V gene data show CDR1 as SGHTA and CDR2 as FQGNSA. The germline V and J ends were trimmed by 3 bases and 8 bases, with 15 bases remaining between them. The CDR3 is 14 residues long. CDR3 DNA: TGTGCCAGCAGCTTTTCAGGGGCATCGGGTACGCAGTATTTT. Its translation: CASSFSGASGTQYF.